The T cell receptor beta chain described here comes from a study of blood T cells in healthy people across ages. Next came a second PCR, run for about 6 to 12 cycles, which used a sample-barcoded 5' primer along with a J-beta primer mix. TCRdb independently ran MiXCR on the 5' RACE reads; one entry per CDR3 protein. The top ten hold 6.5% to 8.5% of the sample, which has roughly 1,700,000 distinct CDR3 sequences, 28% seen once. In germline, CDR1 is SQVTM, CDR2 ANQGSEA. The CDR3 sequence is 13 residues long. Trimming removed 2 bases from V and 6 bases from J, with 13 bases in between. This clonotype was observed many times.

Sequences were obtained from blood. J is TRBJ1-1 and V is TRBV29-1; TRBD1 might be the D (6 bases). This receptor was obtained from a woman aged 30 to 39 in good health. As DNA, the CDR3 is TGCAGCGTTGAACACCCTCACAGGGCTGAAGCTTTCTTT. Translated, it gives CSVEHPHRAEAFF.